This TCR beta chain is drawn from a study of technical replicates of blood from several donors. The table came from immunoSEQ multiplex PCR; TCRdb's copy has only in-frame clones and leaves some out. In the table there are some 98,000 clones, nearly 97% of which are singletons. V lost 1 base to trimming and J lost 11 bases, with 15 bases between them. Germline assignment: CDR1 SGHVS and CDR2 FQNEAQ. The CDR3 loop spans 13 amino acids. This chain connects TRBV7-8 to TRBJ2-7; tentative D call: TRBD1 (5 bases). This sequence originates from a human donor in good health. Sequenced sample: T cells isolated from PBMCs. The DNA of the CDR3 is TGTGCCAGCAGCTTAGTAAGGACACCCCCTGAGTACTTC. Its protein is CASSLVRTPPEYF.